Presented here are 3 T cell receptor beta chains from one specimen sequenced in a study of blood T cells in healthy people across ages. Using a J-beta primer mix together with a sample-barcoded 5' primer, a second PCR was run for roughly 6 to 12 cycles. One entry per CDR3 protein, called by TCRdb with MiXCR from the 5' RACE reads. The sample includes 2 million or so distinct CDR3 sequences, 49% of them seen just once. Sequencing was carried out using blood. The origin of the receptors is a woman aged 40 to 49 in good health.

V gene TRBV28 combines with J gene TRBJ2-4, with D perhaps matching TRBD1 (5 bases). The V and J ends lost 4 bases and 7 bases respectively, with 14 bases between them. The CDR3 is 14 residues long. CDR1 and CDR2 from the germline V gene are MDHEN and SYDVKM. CDR3 residues: CASSSRQPPNIQYF. CDR3 DNA: TGTGCCAGCAGTTCTAGACAGCCTCCGAACATTCAGTACTTC.

A few counts support this clonotype. The rearrangement uses TRBV5-1 and TRBJ2-1, with 7 nucleotides matching TRBD2. The CDR3 consists of 16 residues. Losses at the gene ends were 5 bases for V and 9 bases for J; bases not matched to a gene: 17. Germline lookup yields CDR1 SGHRS and CDR2 YFSETQ. The CDR3 protein is CASSLSGGTPTGEQFF. DNA of the CDR3: TGCGCCAGCAGTCTGTCGGGGGGTACTCCCACAGGTGAGCAGTTCTTC.

CDR3 in amino acids: CASSESDRVTYNEQFF. The CDR3, as DNA: TGTGCCAGCAGTGAAAGTGACAGGGTAACCTACAATGAGCAGTTCTTC. The chain recombines TRBV25-1 with TRBJ2-1, with 7 bases fitting TRBD1. CDR3 length: 16 residues. Germline CDR1 is MGHDK and CDR2 is SYGVNS. V shed 2 bases and J 2 bases; nucleotides not matched to a gene: 6.